This T cell receptor (beta chain) comes out of a study of cytomegalovirus exposure and HLA in healthy donors. Study context: An earlier analysis found around 120 million unique TCR beta sequences from approximately 190 million T cells.

The PCR used 60 Vbeta and 13 Jbeta primers. Authors' methods: An analysis performed later counted 81 million or so unique TCR beta chains (around 11 million of them shared). Clones were read by immunoSEQ multiplex PCR, and TCRdb kept only the in-frame ones, dropping some. Clonal size and the V and J genes are those of that table, whereas D and trimming came from the DNA. This sample has roughly 280,000 clones, with roughly two thirds found just once. This clone was picked up a small number of times. No antigen is known for it. The germline V gene encodes CDR1 SGHAT and CDR2 FQNNGV. With 5 bases removed from V and 4 bases from J, the gap between germline ends came to 8 bases. This CDR3 spans 13 amino acids. Study-level findings and limits: Segments of the TCR beta V type were, in most cases, productive about 90% or about 30% of the time in an earlier analysis.

Sequenced sample: PBMCs. The sequence came from a female donor in good health and CMV-seronegative. The chain couples TRBV11-2 to TRBJ2-2; D not certain. The CDR3: CASSQAGTGELFF. DNA for the CDR3: TGTGCCAGCAGCCAAGCAGGCACCGGGGAGCTGTTTTTT.